The clone carrying this T cell receptor (beta chain) was seen at least ten times. The sample originates from a study of glioma-infiltrating T cells. This CDR3 is built from 15 residues. V shed 3 bases and J 3 bases; nucleotides not matched to a gene: 2. Germline CDR1 MRHNA, CDR2 SNTAGT. TCR alpha and beta CDR3 regions were amplified from RNA using iRepertoire nested multiplex PCR. One-step reverse transcription and amplification started from approximately 100-400 ng of tissue mRNA or PBMC total RNA. TCRdb re-called the multiplex PCR reads through MiXCR, storing one row per CDR3 protein. The sample holds approximately 100,000 distinct CDR3 sequences, about 30% seen once.

The sample was glioma tissue, nonneoplastic brain tissue, or PBMCs (not recorded which). The source is a human donor with low-grade glioma or glioblastoma, undergoing nonglioma brain surgery, or in good health (not recorded which). The chain joins TRBV6-4 to TRBJ2-3, with 11 positions matching TRBD1. CDR3 region: CASSEGQGATDTQYF. In DNA form, the CDR3 reads TGTGCCAGCAGTGAAGGACAGGGGGCAACAGATACGCAGTATTTT.